These 26 T cell receptor beta chains were sequenced from one sample in a study of OX40 agonist ivuxolimab in advanced cancers. Some clones are missing from TCRdb's copy, which holds only in-frame ones; the method was immunoSEQ multiplex PCR. The profile shows more than 50,000 clones, about 85% of them singletons. The sequenced sample was CD4+ or CD8+ T cells sorted from blood, obtained in a trial of the OX40 agonist ivuxolimab. The receptor set was obtained from an adult with an advanced solid tumor such as melanoma, head and neck, liver or kidney cancer.

The rearrangement links TRBV19 to TRBJ2-1, with D uncertain. This CDR3 is built from 12 residues. The germline CDR1 and CDR2 sequences are LNHDA and SQIVND (reference sequence). Trimming stripped 4 bases from V and 4 bases from J, with 5 bases between. The CDR3 is CASSNGYNEQFF. The CDR3 nucleotides read TGTGCCAGTAGTAACGGGTACAATGAGCAGTTCTTC.

The chain joins TRBV7-9 to TRBJ1-1; TRBD1 matches 7 bases. CDR1 and CDR2 from the germline V gene are SEHNR and FQNEAQ (reference sequence). This CDR3 comprises 15 residues. The trim removed 6 bases at V and 1 base at J, leaving 8 bases unmatched. The CDR3 DNA reads TGTGCCAGCAGTTACAGGGGATTTTCGAACACTGAAGCTTTCTTT. Translated, it gives CASSYRGFSNTEAFF.

This clone has a handful of counts. The chain carries TRBV11-2 and TRBJ2-1, with D perhaps matching TRBD2 (6 bases). CDR3 length equals 16 residues. Trimming removed 5 bases from V and 0 bases from J, with 14 bases in between. CDR1 SGHAT and CDR2 FQNNGV come from the germline V gene. CDR3 region: CASSLWDSSSYNEQFF. As DNA, the CDR3 is TGTGCCAGCAGCCTATGGGACTCAAGCTCCTACAATGAGCAGTTCTTC.

This chain connects TRBV10-3 to TRBJ1-3; D is undetermined. Per germline, CDR1 ENHRY and CDR2 SYGVKD. This CDR3 comprises 16 residues. V lost 3 bases and J 0 bases, leaving 12 bases between the germline ends. The CDR3 loop reads CAISDPYSSSGNTIYF. The CDR3 coding sequence is TGTGCCATCAGTGATCCGTACAGCTCCTCTGGAAACACCATATATTTT.

The rearrangement joins TRBV11-2 to TRBJ2-3, with D perhaps TRBD1 (6 bases). This CDR3 has 15 amino acids. CDR1 SGHAT and CDR2 FQNNGV come from the germline V gene. Trimming removed 7 bases from V and 5 bases from J, with 19 bases in between. This CDR3 reads CASTTQGISVDTQYF. CDR3 DNA sequence: TGTGCCAGCACCACTCAGGGGATTAGCGTAGATACGCAGTATTTT.

This rearrangement joins TRBV18 to TRBJ2-5; 12 positions agree with TRBD2. The J call could be wrong; TRBJ2-7 is a better fit for the DNA end. Germline assignment: CDR1 KGHSH and CDR2 LQKENI. CDR3 size: 15 residues. The CDR3 sequence is CASSPTSGRTHEQYF. Here the CDR3 DNA reads TGTGCCAGCTCACCGACTAGCGGGAGAACCCACGAGCAGTACTTC.

The V and J genes are TRBV9 and TRBJ1-2, with a tentative D call TRBD1 (6 bases). V was shortened by 3 bases and J by 8 bases, with 14 bases between the two germline ends. CDR1 SGDLS and CDR2 YYNGEE come from the germline V gene. The CDR3 totals 13 residues. CDR3 amino acids: CASSGSVGGGYTF. CDR3 DNA: TGTGCCAGCAGCGGAAGTGTCGGGGGCGGCTACACCTTC.

This chain joins TRBV7-2 and TRBJ2-1, with D maybe TRBD2 (5 bases). The CDR3 covers 17 residues. Germline-derived CDR1 and CDR2 are SGHTA and FQGNSA. Trimming removed 4 bases from V and 0 bases from J, with 16 bases in between. The CDR3, as DNA: TGTGCCAGCAGCTCTTTCCAGTGGAGGAGCTCCTACAATGAGCAGTTCTTC. It yields the protein CASSSFQWRSSYNEQFF.

This chain uses TRBV5-8 with TRBJ2-1; no definite D call. The germline gives CDR1 SGHTS, CDR2 YDEGEE. This CDR3 spans 15 amino acids. Between the trimmed V and J ends, which lost 4 bases and 6 bases, there was a span of 17 bases. CDR3 loop: CASSALRDWINEQFF. Here the CDR3 DNA reads TGTGCCAGCAGCGCTCTACGCGACTGGATCAATGAGCAGTTCTTC.

This chain joins TRBV28 and TRBJ2-7, with D tentatively TRBD1 (6 bases). This CDR3 contains 13 residues. V was pared by 7 bases and J by 3 bases, with 13 bases between. Germline CDR1 reads MDHEN; CDR2 reads SYDVKM. Here the CDR3 reads CASNGTPLYEQYF. DNA for the CDR3: TGTGCCAGCAACGGGACACCGCTCTACGAGCAGTACTTC.

The V and J genes are TRBV4-3 and TRBJ2-2; 7 bases line up with TRBD1. The CDR3 has 17 amino acids. V lost 2 bases to trimming and J lost 0 bases; unmatched junction nucleotides: 6. CDR1 is LGHNA and CDR2 is YSLEER in the germline V gene. The CDR3, as DNA: TGCGCCAGCAGCCAATTTGGGGACAGATCGAACACCGGGGAGCTGTTTTTT. Amino acid sequence: CASSQFGDRSNTGELFF.

J is TRBJ2-1 and V is TRBV7-8; TRBD2 matches 8 bases. This CDR3 is built from 15 residues. Trimming cost V 5 bases and J 6 bases; bases outside gene matches: 9. Germline V CDR1 and CDR2: SGHVS, FQNEAQ. The CDR3 sequence: CASSQLSLAGNEQFF. The CDR3 nucleotides read TGTGCCAGCAGCCAACTTTCCCTAGCGGGCAATGAGCAGTTCTTC.

The V call is TRBV5-1, the J call TRBJ2-7, with 7 bases lining up with TRBD1. The CDR3 runs 14 residues. Germline V CDR1 and CDR2: SGHRS, YFSETQ. J lost 2 bases, V lost 4 bases, and 6 bases had no gene match. The CDR3 loop is CASSPGTEAYEQYF. As DNA, the CDR3 is TGCGCCAGCAGCCCCGGGACAGAGGCCTACGAGCAGTACTTC.

This sequence joins TRBV7-9 and TRBJ2-7; tentatively, D is TRBD1 or TRBD2 (6 bases each). CDR3 length: 15 residues. V lost 1 base and J 6 bases, leaving 16 bases between the germline ends. The germline gives CDR1 SEHNR, CDR2 FQNEAQ (reference sequence). CDR3 in DNA: TGTGCCAGCAGCTTAGTAGGTAGGGGGGTCGGCGAGCAGTACTTC. Amino acids: CASSLVGRGVGEQYF.

The chain links TRBV27 to TRBJ2-7; weak D call: TRBD2 (6 bases). Trimming removed 10 bases at V and 6 bases at J, with 13 bases between. The CDR3 runs 11 residues. Germline V gene lookup returns CDR1 MNHEY and CDR2 SMNVEV (reference sequence). The CDR3 nucleotides read TGTGCCATCAGCGGGTTCGGCGAGCAGTACTTC. Residues: CAISGFGEQYF.

The chain recombines TRBV19 with TRBJ2-3; possibly TRBD1 or TRBD2 for D (5 bases each). Trimming pared 6 bases from V and 9 bases from J, leaving 19 bases between. The germline V gene encodes CDR1 LNHDA and CDR2 SQIVND (reference sequence). CDR3 length equals 14 residues. This CDR3 is CASSHQTPRDTQYF. The CDR3 coding sequence is TGTGCCAGTAGCCATCAGACACCAAGGGACACGCAGTATTTT.

This clone was recorded a few times. The J gene is TRBJ2-1, the V gene TRBV9; D may correspond to TRBD1 or TRBD2 (6 bases each). Germline V gene sequence: CDR1 SGDLS, CDR2 YYNGEE. V gave up 0 bases and J gave up 4 bases, with 11 bases separating them. There are 15 residues in the CDR3. CDR3 DNA: TGTGCCAGCAGCGTAGGGCAGGGGACTTACAATGAGCAGTTCTTC. Amino acid sequence: CASSVGQGTYNEQFF.

The chain couples TRBV19 to TRBJ2-1, with 7 bases identical to TRBD2. Germline CDR1 is LNHDA and CDR2 is SQIVND (reference sequence). The CDR3 is 13 amino acids. J lost 8 bases, V lost 3 bases, and 4 bases had no gene match. The CDR3 bases are TGTGCCAGTAGTATCCGACTAGCCGATGAGCAGTTCTTC. This encodes CASSIRLADEQFF.

The chain uses TRBV4-1 and TRBJ1-5, with a possible D match to TRBD1 (5 bases). The CDR3 loop spans 16 amino acids. CDR1 is MGHRA and CDR2 is YSYEKL in the germline V gene. V lost 1 base to trimming and J lost 3 bases, with 13 bases between them. CDR3 DNA: TGCGCCAGCAGCCAAGTGGAAAGGGGAAACAATCAGCCCCAGCATTTT. Its translation: CASSQVERGNNQPQHF.

Note on this clone: The sample has other DNA sequences that encode this CDR3 too. This chain links TRBV6-5 with TRBJ2-3; a weak D match, TRBD2 (5 bases). Trimming shortened V by 6 bases and J by 6 bases, and 7 bases separated the two germline ends. Looked up from germline, CDR1 is MNHEY and CDR2 is SVGAGI. The CDR3 length is 11 residues. This CDR3 reads CASSPGDTQYF. DNA of the CDR3: TGTGCCAGCAGCCCGGGGGATACGCAGTATTTT.

This clone was counted a few times. In DNA, the CDR3 is TGTGCCAGCAGCTTAGTGGGTGGGGCAGATACGCAGTATTTT. Its protein product is CASSLVGGADTQYF. The chain uses TRBV11-1 and TRBJ2-3; D gene uncertain. The CDR3 is 14 amino acids. V shed 1 base and J shed 4 bases, with 9 bases lying between them. CDR1 is SGHAT and CDR2 is FQDESV in the germline V gene (reference sequence).

The gene calls are TRBV27 and TRBJ2-2, with D hard to call. Germline V CDR1 and CDR2: MNHEY, SMNVEV (reference sequence). The CDR3 consists of 14 residues. The V end lost 4 bases, the J end lost 1 base, and 7 bases lay between the germline ends. This chain's CDR3 is CASSSFRNTGELFF. CDR3 bases: TGTGCCAGCAGTTCTTTCAGGAACACCGGGGAGCTGTTTTTT.

The rearrangement links TRBV9 to TRBJ2-1; 7 nucleotides align to TRBD2. V trimming: 4 bases; J trimming: 4 bases; junction bases outside the gene matches: 8. This CDR3 contains 15 residues. Germline V gene lookup returns CDR1 SGDLS and CDR2 YYNGEE. The CDR3: CASSPGAGPYNEQFF. The CDR3, as DNA: TGTGCCAGCAGCCCAGGAGCGGGACCTTACAATGAGCAGTTCTTC.

Notes on this clone: Other DNA sequences within the sample encode an identical CDR3. This chain uses TRBV11-3 with TRBJ2-7; possibly TRBD2 for D (5 bases). Germline values: CDR1 SGHNT, CDR2 YENEEA. The CDR3 length is 11 residues. V shed 6 bases and J shed 6 bases, with 9 bases lying between them. The DNA of the CDR3 is TGTGCCAGCAGTTACGGGGTCGAGCAGTACTTC. Translated, it gives CASSYGVEQYF.

The CDR3 sequence: CASSSGRWNTGELFF. The CDR3 nucleotides are TGTGCCAGCAGTTCCGGGCGGTGGAACACCGGGGAGCTGTTTTTT. V usage is TRBV11-2 and J usage is TRBJ2-2; no clear D. V was pared by 6 bases and J by 1 base, with 12 bases between. This CDR3 contains 15 residues. Per the germline V gene, CDR1 is SGHAT and CDR2 is FQNNGV.

V usage is TRBV27 and J usage is TRBJ2-1; D call uncertain. The CDR3 contains 15 residues. Germline V gives CDR1 MNHEY, CDR2 SMNVEV (reference sequence). Trimming pared 3 bases from V and 5 bases from J, leaving 14 bases between. This CDR3 is CASSLLGSVDNEQFF. The CDR3 coding sequence is TGTGCCAGCAGTTTGTTAGGGTCGGTTGACAATGAGCAGTTCTTC.